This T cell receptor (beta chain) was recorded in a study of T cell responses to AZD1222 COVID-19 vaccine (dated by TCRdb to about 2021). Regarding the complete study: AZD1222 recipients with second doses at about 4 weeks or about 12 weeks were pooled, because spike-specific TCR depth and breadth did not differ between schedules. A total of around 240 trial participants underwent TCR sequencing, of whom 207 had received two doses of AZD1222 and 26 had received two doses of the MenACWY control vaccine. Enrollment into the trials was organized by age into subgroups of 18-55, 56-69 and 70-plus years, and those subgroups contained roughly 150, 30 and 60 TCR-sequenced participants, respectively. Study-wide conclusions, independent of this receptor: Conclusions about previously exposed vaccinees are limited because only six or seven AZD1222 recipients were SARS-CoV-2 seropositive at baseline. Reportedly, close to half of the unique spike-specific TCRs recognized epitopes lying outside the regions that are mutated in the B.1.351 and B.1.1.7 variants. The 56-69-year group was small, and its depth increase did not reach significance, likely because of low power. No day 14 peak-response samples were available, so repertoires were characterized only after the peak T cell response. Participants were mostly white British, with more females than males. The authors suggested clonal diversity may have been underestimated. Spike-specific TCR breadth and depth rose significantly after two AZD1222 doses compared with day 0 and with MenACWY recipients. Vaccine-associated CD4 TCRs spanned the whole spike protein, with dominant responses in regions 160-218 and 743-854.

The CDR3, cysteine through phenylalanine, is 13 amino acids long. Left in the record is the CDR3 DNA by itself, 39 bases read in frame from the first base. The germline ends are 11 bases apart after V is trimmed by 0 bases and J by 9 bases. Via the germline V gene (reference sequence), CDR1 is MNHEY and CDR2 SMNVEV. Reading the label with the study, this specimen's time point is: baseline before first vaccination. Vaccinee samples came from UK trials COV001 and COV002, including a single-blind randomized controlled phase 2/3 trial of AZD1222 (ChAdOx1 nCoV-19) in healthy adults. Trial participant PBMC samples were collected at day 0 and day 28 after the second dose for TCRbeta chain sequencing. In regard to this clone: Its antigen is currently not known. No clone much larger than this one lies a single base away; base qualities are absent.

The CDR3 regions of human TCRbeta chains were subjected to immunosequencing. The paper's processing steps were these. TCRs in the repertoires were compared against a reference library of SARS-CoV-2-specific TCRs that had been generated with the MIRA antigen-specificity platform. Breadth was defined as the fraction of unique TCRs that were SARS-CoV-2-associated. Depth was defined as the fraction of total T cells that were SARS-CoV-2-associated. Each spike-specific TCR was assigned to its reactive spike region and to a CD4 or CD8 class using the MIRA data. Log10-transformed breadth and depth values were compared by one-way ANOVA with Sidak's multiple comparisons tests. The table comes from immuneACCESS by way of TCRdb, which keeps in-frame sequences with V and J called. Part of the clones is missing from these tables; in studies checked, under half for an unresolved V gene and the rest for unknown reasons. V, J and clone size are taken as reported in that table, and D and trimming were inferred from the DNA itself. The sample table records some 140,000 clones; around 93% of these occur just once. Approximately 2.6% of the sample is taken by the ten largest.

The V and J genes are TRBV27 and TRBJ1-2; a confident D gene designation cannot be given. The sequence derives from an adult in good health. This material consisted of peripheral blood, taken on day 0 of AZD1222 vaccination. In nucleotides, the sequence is TGTGCCAGCAGTTTATCGGGCGCGGCGAGCTACACCTTC. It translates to CASSLSGAASYTF.